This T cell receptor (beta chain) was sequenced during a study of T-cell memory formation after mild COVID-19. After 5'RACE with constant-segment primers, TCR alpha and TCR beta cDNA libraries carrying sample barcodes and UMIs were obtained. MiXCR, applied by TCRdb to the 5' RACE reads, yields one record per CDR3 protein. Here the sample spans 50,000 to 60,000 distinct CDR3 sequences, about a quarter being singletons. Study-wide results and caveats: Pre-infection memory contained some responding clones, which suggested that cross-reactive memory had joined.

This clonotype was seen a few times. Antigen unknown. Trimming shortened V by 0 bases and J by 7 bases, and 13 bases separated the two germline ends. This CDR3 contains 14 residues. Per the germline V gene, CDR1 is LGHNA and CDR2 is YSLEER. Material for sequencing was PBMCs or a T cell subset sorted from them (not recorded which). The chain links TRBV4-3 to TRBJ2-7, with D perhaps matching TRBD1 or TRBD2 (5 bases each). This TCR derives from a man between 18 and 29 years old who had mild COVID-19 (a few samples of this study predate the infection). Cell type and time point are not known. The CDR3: CASSQDVGVGEQYF. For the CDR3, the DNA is TGCGCCAGCAGCCAAGATGTGGGGGTTGGTGAGCAGTACTTC.